This TCR beta chain was documented in a study of regulatory T cells. On this clone itself: Its antigen is currently unknown.

V was pared by 6 bases and J by 2 bases, with 9 bases of the junction left unmatched. The CDR3 length is 15 residues. Germline loops: CDR1 ENHRY, CDR2 SYGVKD. The PCR used 52 TRBV and 13 TRBJ primers. The repertoire was sequenced with immunoSEQ multiplex PCR; TCRdb's copy has only in-frame clones and lacks some. The table records tens of thousands of clones, roughly 93% of them present only once. Autoimmunity was present in every CD3G-deficient patient, worse in two. At testing, patients were 2 to 39 years old, with reduced naive and increased memory T-cell proportions. Broader study findings: Patient CD8+ T cells trended toward lower Shannon entropy than controls. Patient repertoires had restricted TRB V-J pairs and skewed V and J usage, most in Tregs.

This TCR was recovered from a child younger than 10 with CD3G deficiency. This chain connects TRBV10-3 to TRBJ2-7; TRBD1 agrees at 8 bases. What was sequenced was CD8+ T cells sorted from blood. CDR3 sequence reads: CAISQDRDGAYEQYF. The CDR3 nucleotides are TGTGCCATCAGCCAGGACAGGGATGGGGCCTACGAGCAGTACTTC.